This TCR beta chain was recovered during a study of T cells in Graves' hyperthyroidism and ophthalmopathy. General study findings and limits: Most clonotypes expanded in thyroid above 0.001 were likewise present in blood.

On this clonotype: Its antigen remains unidentified.

RNA transcripts yielded amplified TCR beta CDR3 regions. Primed by the HTBI set, a first-round RT-PCR was run on the TCR CDR3. TCRdb reanalysed the multiplex PCR reads using MiXCR and keeps one entry per CDR3 protein. The sample consists of roughly 740,000 distinct CDR3 sequences, roughly 15% of them appearing once. CDR1 and CDR2 (germline): MNHNS, SASEGT. This CDR3 is built from 13 residues. Deletions cut 4 bases from V and 7 bases from J, with 13 bases between. Sequenced input: blood. The clonotype originates from a man aged 18 to 30 with Graves' hyperthyroidism. The V and J genes are TRBV6-1 and TRBJ2-5; D gene unclear. CDR3: CASSVVLLGTQYF. The CDR3 DNA reads TGTGCCAGCAGTGTGGTCCTCCTGGGGACCCAGTACTTC.